This TCR beta chain was identified during a study of CD8+CD57+ T cells in acquired aplastic anemia. About the research overall: Healthy donors had, on average, approximately 11 million reads for their CD4+ cells. The study, taken as a whole, reports: Common to patients and controls were around 30 CD8+ CDR3 sequences.

About this clonotype: The antigen is unknown.

Genomic DNA constituted the template upon which TCR beta VDJ and CDR3 profiling was performed. MiXCR, applied by TCRdb to the reads, yields one record per CDR3 protein. The repertoire has fewer than 250,000 distinct CDR3 sequences, roughly half of them found once; the top ten carry about 15%. CDR1 is LGHDT and CDR2 is YNNKEL in the germline V gene (reference sequence). The CDR3 loop spans 16 amino acids. V gave up 0 bases and J gave up 7 bases; unmatched junction bases: 5. The specimen was sorted CD4+, CD8+, or CD8+CD57+ T cells (not recorded which) from PBMCs. This receptor was identified in a human donor in good health, serving as a control. The V and J genes are TRBV3-1 and TRBJ2-3; 12 nucleotides line up with TRBD2. The CDR3 is CASSQDASGGAHTQYF. The CDR3 DNA is TGTGCCAGCAGCCAAGATGCTAGCGGGGGGGCACATACGCAGTATTTT.